The TCR beta chain under discussion was sequenced for a study of shared clonotypes between healthy human individuals (TCRdb year 2020). Looking at the study overall: Three men and two women, aged 18 to 49 years, made up the cohort. For each donor, CD4 naive and CD4 memory were each run on three plates, CD8 naive on two plates, and CD8 memory on one plate. The study deeply sequenced blood TCR repertoires of about 5 healthy adults to estimate repertoire size and the extent of clonotype sharing between individuals. Libraries were prepared and TCR repertoires were sequenced by different laboratories using diverse techniques, in order to increase sequencing depth and limit assay-specific biases. Per donor, leukapheresis produced somewhere between about 0.94 and 9.5 billion PBMCs. On the study overall, not on this receptor specifically: Incomplete sequencing was indicated by rarefaction of sorted-subset datasets, despite the large sequencing depth. Compared with non-shared clonotypes, clonotypes shared by all four sorted-subset donors had higher generation probabilities. Larger estimated clonotype richness was generally found for naive subsets than for memory subsets. The small number of donors limited the genetic and exposure-history diversity represented. Pairwise subsampling led to the expectation that sequencing depth would affect the degree of clonotype sharing among donors. Sharing across a few donors was observed for roughly 5% of naive CD4, over 3% of naive CD8, 2.3% of memory CD4, and roughly 0.4% of memory CD8 clonotypes. Sampling was restricted to blood, and TCR repertoires in tissue are likely to differ from TCR repertoires in blood.

The donors were healthy, HIV-negative adults who had no recently reported acute infections or vaccinations. Every donor was a Caucasian adult residing in Nashville, Tennessee, USA. Magnetic negative selection was used to enrich CD4+ T cells, after which naive cells were positively selected on CD45RA and the negative fraction became the memory subset. Blood was collected by leukapheresis, and PBMCs were isolated by Ficoll-Histopaque density gradient centrifugation and then cryopreserved in liquid nitrogen vapor phase. Analytical flow cytometry was used to check the purity and quantity of every magnetically sorted T cell population. Genomic DNA was isolated from each sorted fraction and quantified by UV absorbance on a Nanodrop 2000c. CDR3 length: 16 amino acids, cysteine to phenylalanine. Only CDR3 DNA remains: 48 bases, in frame from the first base. According to the germline V gene, CDR1 reads SGHRS and CDR2 reads YFSETQ. V is trimmed back by 2 bases and J by 1 base, and the junction contains 8 bases that no gene match accounts for.

Using the deep immunoSEQ assay, multiplex PCR amplified TCR CDR3 regions from genomic DNA. Extracted genomic DNA from each cell subset was spread evenly across all wells of several immunoSEQ 96-well plates, with each plate serving as a replicate. Each replicate PCR for sorted subsets received around 200 ng genomic DNA, equal to roughly 30,000 T cell genomes. Purified libraries were measured with a Qubit 3.0 fluorometer, size-checked on a Bioanalyzer 2100, and measured again with the KAPA Library Quantification kit. A separate single-read 150-cycle Illumina NextSeq 550 flow cell was used to sequence each immunoSEQ 96-well plate. In the paper's pipeline: The immunoSEQ output contained only junctional sequences without quality scores, so filtering could not match that applied to full-length reads. To assign V/J genes and CDR3, sequences were annotated against IMGT germline references using PyIR, a Python wrapper for IgBLAST v1.9. Reads were removed for weak V/J assignments (E-value above 1e-6), missing CDR3, stop codons, out-of-frame junctions, or ambiguous translated residues. V3J clonotypes were defined as sequences sharing an identical inferred V gene, J gene, and CDR3 amino acid sequence. Percentage overlap between repertoires was computed as shared unique clonotypes divided by the size of the smaller repertoire. Three approaches were used to assess repertoire richness: RTK rarefaction, the Chao1 estimator, and Recon v2.1 estimates of unobserved clonotypes. Generation probabilities for all TCRbeta clonotypes obtained by the gDNA method from four donors were computed using OLGA. The source is immuneACCESS, and TCRdb retained only in-frame sequences with V and J called. Part of the clones is not carried over; for the studies checked, unresolved V genes explain less than half of this, and the remainder is unexplained. The V and J calls and the clone size are those of that table, but D and trimming were determined from the DNA. Within this sample are fewer than 3 million clones, with 85% to 95% of them counted one time only. The ten largest clones add up to 0.3% to 0.45% of the sample.

Remarks on this clone: Its antigen is unknown. Within one base of it there is no much larger clone, and no base qualities were kept.

The chain is assembled from TRBV5-1 and TRBJ1-1; 7 central bases correspond to TRBD1. The TCR originated in a man aged 18 to 35 in good health. Some clones in this sample may be carry-over from other donors' samples. The sequenced sample was naive CD4+ T cells from PBMCs. The cell subset or site label of this sample denotes: CD45RA+ positively selected. The DNA is TGCGCCAGCAGCTTTGGGACAGCAGTCGGGAACACTGAAGCTTTCTTT. Its translation is CASSFGTAVGNTEAFF. The full variable domain, with segments outside the CDR3 supplied by the reference TRBV5-1 and TRBJ1-1 proteins, appears as KAGVTQTPRYLIKTRGQQVTLSCSPISGHRSVSWYQQTPGQGLQFLFEYFSETQRNKGNFPGRFSGRQFSNSRSEMNVSTLELGDSALYLCASSFGTAVGNTEAFFGQGTRLTVV.